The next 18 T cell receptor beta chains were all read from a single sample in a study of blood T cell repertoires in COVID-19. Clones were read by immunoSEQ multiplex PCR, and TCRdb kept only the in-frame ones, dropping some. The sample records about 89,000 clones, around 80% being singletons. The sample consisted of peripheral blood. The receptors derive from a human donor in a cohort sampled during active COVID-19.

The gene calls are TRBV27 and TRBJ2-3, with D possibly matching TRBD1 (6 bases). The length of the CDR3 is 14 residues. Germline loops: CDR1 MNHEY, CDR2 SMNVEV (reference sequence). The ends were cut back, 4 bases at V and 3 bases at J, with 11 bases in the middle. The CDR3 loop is CASSSRGWTDTQYF. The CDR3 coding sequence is TGTGCCAGCAGTTCCAGGGGTTGGACAGATACGCAGTATTTT.

CDR3 nucleotide sequence: TGTGCCAGGTTAGCGGGAGGGCGGAACGAGCAGTACTTC. Amino acid sequence: CARLAGGRNEQYF. The V and J genes are TRBV6-4 and TRBJ2-7, with 11 bases aligning to TRBD2. Germline loops: CDR1 MRHNA, CDR2 SNTAGT. With V trimmed by 9 bases and J by 5 bases, 6 bases remained unmatched. This CDR3 comprises 13 residues.

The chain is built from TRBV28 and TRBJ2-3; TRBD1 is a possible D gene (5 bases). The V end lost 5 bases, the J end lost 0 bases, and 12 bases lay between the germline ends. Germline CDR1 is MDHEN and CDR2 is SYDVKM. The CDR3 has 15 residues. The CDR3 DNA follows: TGTGCCAGCAGTCTTATGCGGACAAGCACAGATACGCAGTATTTT. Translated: CASSLMRTSTDTQYF.

The CDR3 nucleotides are TGTGCCAGCAGGGGAGGACTAGCGGGAGCCAATGAGCAGTTCTTC. Translated, it gives CASRGGLAGANEQFF. The chain employs TRBV28 and TRBJ2-1; 13 bases are shared with TRBD2. The CDR3 contains 15 residues. CDR1 and CDR2 from the germline V gene are MDHEN and SYDVKM. The V gene end was trimmed by 6 bases and the J gene end by 6 bases; junction bases not matched to a gene: 5.

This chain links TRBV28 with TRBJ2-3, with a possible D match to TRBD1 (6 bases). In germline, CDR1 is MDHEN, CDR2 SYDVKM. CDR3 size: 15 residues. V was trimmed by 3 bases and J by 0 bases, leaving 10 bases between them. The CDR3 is CASSLIGGSTDTQYF. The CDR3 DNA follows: TGTGCCAGCAGTTTGATAGGGGGAAGCACAGATACGCAGTATTTT.

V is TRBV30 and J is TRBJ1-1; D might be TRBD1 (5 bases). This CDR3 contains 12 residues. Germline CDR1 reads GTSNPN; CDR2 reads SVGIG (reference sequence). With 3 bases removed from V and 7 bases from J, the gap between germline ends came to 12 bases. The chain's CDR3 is CAWSPRVSEAFF. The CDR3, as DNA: TGTGCCTGGAGCCCCAGGGTTAGTGAAGCTTTCTTT.

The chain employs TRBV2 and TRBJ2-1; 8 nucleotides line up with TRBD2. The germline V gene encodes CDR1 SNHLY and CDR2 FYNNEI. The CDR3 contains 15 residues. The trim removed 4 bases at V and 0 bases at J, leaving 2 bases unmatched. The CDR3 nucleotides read TGTGCCAGCAGTGCCAGCGGGAGCTCCTACAATGAGCAGTTCTTC. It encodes CASSASGSSYNEQFF. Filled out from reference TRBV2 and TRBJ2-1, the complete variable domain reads EPEVTQTPSHQVTQMGQEVILRCVPISNHLYFYWYRQILGQKVEFLVSFYNNEISEKSEIFDDQFSVERPDGSNFTLKIRSTKLEDSAMYFCASSASGSSYNEQFFGPGTRLTVL.

For the CDR3, the DNA is TGCAGCGTTGAAGATCGGGGGACAGGGTCACTAGCGGGAGGGTATGAGCAGTTCTTC. Translating it yields CSVEDRGTGSLAGGYEQFF. The rearrangement links TRBV29-1 to TRBJ2-1, with 13 bases lining up with TRBD2. The germline CDR1 and CDR2 sequences are SQVTM and ANQGSEA. The CDR3 has 19 amino acids. V lost 0 bases, J lost 8 bases, and 16 bases stayed unmatched.

CDR3 DNA sequence: TGTGCCAGCAGCGTAGCGGCTAGCGGGAGGTTTGGTTACAATGAGCAGTTCTTC. It is translated as CASSVAASGRFGYNEQFF. The rearrangement uses TRBV9 and TRBJ2-1, with 11 bases lining up with TRBD2. V shed 0 bases and J 4 bases; nucleotides not matched to a gene: 9. The germline gives CDR1 SGDLS, CDR2 YYNGEE. There are 18 residues in the CDR3.

The CDR3 reads CASSQGRTVPLHF. As DNA, the CDR3 is TGCGCCAGCAGCCAAGGGAGGACAGTCCCCCTCCACTTT. The gene calls are TRBV4-3 and TRBJ1-6; D possibly corresponds to TRBD1 (6 bases). V was trimmed by 1 base and J by 13 bases, leaving 11 bases between them. Germline CDR1 LGHNA, CDR2 YSLEER. The CDR3 loop spans 13 amino acids.

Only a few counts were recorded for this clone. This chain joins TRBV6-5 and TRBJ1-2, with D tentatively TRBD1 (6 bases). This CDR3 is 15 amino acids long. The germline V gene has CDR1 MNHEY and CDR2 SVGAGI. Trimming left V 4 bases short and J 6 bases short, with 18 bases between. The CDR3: CASSSRPAGADGYTF. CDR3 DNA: TGTGCCAGCAGTTCCCGACCGGCAGGGGCGGATGGCTACACCTTC.

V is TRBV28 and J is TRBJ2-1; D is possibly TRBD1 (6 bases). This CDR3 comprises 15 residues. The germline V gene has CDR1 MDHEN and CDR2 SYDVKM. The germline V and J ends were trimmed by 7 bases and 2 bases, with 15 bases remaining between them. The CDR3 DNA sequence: TGTGCCAGCACCCCGCGAGGACAGCCCTACAATGAGCAGTTCTTC. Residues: CASTPRGQPYNEQFF.

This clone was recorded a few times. CDR3 nucleotides: TGTGCCAGTAGTACACCCGGGACAGCGAAAGCTTTCTTT. It translates to CASSTPGTAKAFF. This chain joins TRBV19 and TRBJ1-1, with TRBD1 matching over 7 bases. This CDR3 region has 13 residues. Per germline, CDR1 LNHDA and CDR2 SQIVND (reference sequence). V gave up 4 bases and J gave up 9 bases; unmatched junction bases: 8.

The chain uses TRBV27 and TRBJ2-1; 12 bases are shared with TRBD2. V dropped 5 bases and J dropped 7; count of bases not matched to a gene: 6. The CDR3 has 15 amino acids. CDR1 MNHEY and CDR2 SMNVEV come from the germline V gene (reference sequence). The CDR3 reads CASSQRTSGVNEQFF. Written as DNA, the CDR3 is TGTGCCAGCAGTCAGAGGACTAGCGGGGTTAATGAGCAGTTCTTC.

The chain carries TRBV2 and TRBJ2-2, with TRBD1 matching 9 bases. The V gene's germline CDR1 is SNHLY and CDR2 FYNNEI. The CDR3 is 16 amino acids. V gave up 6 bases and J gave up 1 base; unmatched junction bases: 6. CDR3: CASSKDRGGNTGELFF. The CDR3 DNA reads TGTGCCAGCAGCAAGGACAGGGGAGGGAACACCGGGGAGCTGTTTTTT.

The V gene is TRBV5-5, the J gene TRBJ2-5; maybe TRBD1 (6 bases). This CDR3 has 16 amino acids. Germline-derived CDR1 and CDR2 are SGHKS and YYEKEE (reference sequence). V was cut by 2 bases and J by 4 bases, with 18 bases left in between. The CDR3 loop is CASSFSLGGRGETQYF. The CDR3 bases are TGTGCCAGCAGCTTCTCATTAGGGGGAAGGGGAGAGACCCAGTACTTC.

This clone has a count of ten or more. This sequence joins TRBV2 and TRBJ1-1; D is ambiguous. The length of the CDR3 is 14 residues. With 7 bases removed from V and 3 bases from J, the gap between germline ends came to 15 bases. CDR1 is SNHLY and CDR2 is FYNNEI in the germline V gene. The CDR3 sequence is CASIARRLYTEAFF. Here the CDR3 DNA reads TGTGCCAGCATTGCCAGGCGTCTATACACTGAAGCTTTCTTT.

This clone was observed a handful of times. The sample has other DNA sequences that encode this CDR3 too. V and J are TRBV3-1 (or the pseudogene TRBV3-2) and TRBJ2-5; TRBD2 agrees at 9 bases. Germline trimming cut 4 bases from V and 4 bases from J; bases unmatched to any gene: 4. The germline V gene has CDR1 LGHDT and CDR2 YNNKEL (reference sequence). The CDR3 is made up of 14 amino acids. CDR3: CASSPGLASETQYF. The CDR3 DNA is TGTGCCAGCAGCCCTGGACTAGCGTCAGAGACCCAGTACTTC.